These 11 T cell receptor beta chains were all obtained from the same sample, sequenced in a study of a mutant IDH1 vaccine in newly diagnosed glioma. Time point meaning: week 5, during vaccination. It was 300 ug of mutant IDH1 20-mer peptide that made up each vaccine dose, given with topical imiquimod. The table came from immunoSEQ multiplex PCR; TCRdb's copy has only in-frame clones and leaves some out. The table has around 56,000 clones, approximately 79% seen once. No antigen has been identified for these receptors. Material: PBMCs, obtained from a glioma patient whose treatment included an IDH1 peptide vaccine. The source of these receptors is a young woman with glioma. Some clones in this sample may be carry-over from other donors' samples.

As for this clone: At one end, the junction sequence differs from germline, possibly due to a read error. As DNA, the CDR3 is TGTGCTAGCAGAAGGACAGTGAACACTGAAGCTTTCTTT. This codes for CASRRTVNTEAFF. The rearrangement links TRBV7-7 to TRBJ1-1; perhaps TRBD1 as D (6 bases). CDR3 size: 13 residues. Germline CDR1 is SSHAT and CDR2 is FNYEAQ (reference sequence).

The rearrangement links TRBV9 to TRBJ1-2; TRBD1 matches 7 bases. Per germline, CDR1 SGDLS and CDR2 YYNGEE. V lost 4 bases and J lost 2; bases outside the gene matches: 8. This CDR3 has 15 amino acids. The chain's CDR3 is CASSSSVGQNYGYTF. In nucleotides, the CDR3 is TGTGCCAGCAGCTCCTCGGTGGGACAGAACTATGGCTACACCTTC.

The gene calls are TRBV9 and TRBJ2-2; 7 nucleotides align to TRBD1. This CDR3 has 15 residues. Germline V gene sequence: CDR1 SGDLS, CDR2 YYNGEE. Trimming removed 4 bases from V and 1 base from J; junction bases left unmatched: 4. The DNA of the CDR3 is TGTGCCAGCAGCCGACGACAGGGGAACACCGGGGAGCTGTTTTTT. This codes for CASSRRQGNTGELFF.

The chain employs TRBV5-6 and TRBJ1-1; no firm D call. Trimming stripped 2 bases from V and 3 bases from J, with 11 bases between. The length of the CDR3 is 14 residues. Germline V gene data show CDR1 as SGHDT and CDR2 as YYEEEE. In DNA, the CDR3 is TGTGCCAGCAGCTTTTGGGGTCTGGACACTGAAGCTTTCTTT. Protein product: CASSFWGLDTEAFF. Using reference TRBV5-6 and TRBJ1-1 for the parts outside the CDR3, the full variable domain is DAGVTQSPTHLIKTRGQQVTLRCSPKSGHDTVSWYQQALGQGPQFIFQYYEEEERQRGNFPDRFSGHQFPNYSSELNVNALLLGDSALYLCASSFWGLDTEAFFGQGTRLTVV.

The genes are TRBV4-3 and TRBJ1-1; unclear D gene. Germline CDR1 LGHNA, CDR2 YSLEER. V dropped 1 base and J dropped 0 bases, with 6 bases sitting between them. The CDR3 has 14 residues. This CDR3 reads CASSQGSLNTEAFF. The CDR3 nucleotides are TGCGCCAGCAGCCAAGGCAGTTTGAACACTGAAGCTTTCTTT.

This sequence joins TRBV13 and TRBJ2-2, with a possible D match to TRBD1 (6 bases). The CDR3 loop spans 15 amino acids. Germline CDR1 PRHDT, CDR2 FYEKMQ (reference sequence). V lost 4 bases and J 1 base, leaving 10 bases between the germline ends. The CDR3 coding sequence is TGTGCCAGCAGCTCCCGGACAGTGAACACCGGGGAGCTGTTTTTT. It encodes CASSSRTVNTGELFF. Using reference TRBV13 and TRBJ2-2 for the parts outside the CDR3, the full variable domain is AAGVIQSPRHLIKEKRETATLKCYPIPRHDTVYWYQQGPGQDPQFLISFYEKMQSDKGSIPDRFSAQQFSDYHSELNMSSLELGDSALYFCASSSRTVNTGELFFGEGSRLTVL.

The chain recombines TRBV5-1 with TRBJ2-2; D is unresolved. The CDR3 has 18 residues. V dropped 2 bases and J dropped 0 bases, with 17 bases sitting between them. Germline V CDR1 and CDR2: SGHRS, YFSETQ. This chain's CDR3 is CASSFSRSPSSNTGELFF. The CDR3 DNA reads TGCGCCAGCAGCTTCTCCCGAAGCCCTTCCTCGAACACCGGGGAGCTGTTTTTT.

Here the CDR3 reads CASSNMKTSYNEQFF. CDR3 DNA sequence: TGTGCCAGCAGCAACATGAAGACTTCTTACAATGAGCAGTTCTTC. V usage is TRBV5-4 and J usage is TRBJ2-1; D call uncertain. The V and J ends lost 4 bases and 4 bases respectively, with 15 bases between them. CDR3 length: 15 residues. The germline gives CDR1 SGHNT, CDR2 YYREEE (reference sequence).

The CDR3 nucleotides read TGTGCCTGGAGTTTCCCGGGACTAGCGACTTCCTACGAGCAGTACTTC. As protein: CAWSFPGLATSYEQYF. This rearrangement joins TRBV30 to TRBJ2-5, with TRBD2 matching over 10 bases. The DNA matches TRBJ2-7 better at its end, which makes the J call doubtful. The CDR3 covers 16 residues. Looked up from germline, CDR1 is GTSNPN and CDR2 is SVGIG (reference sequence).

Comment on this clone: The same CDR3 is also encoded by other DNA sequences in this sample. CDR3: CSVRDSYEQYF. CDR3 DNA sequence: TGCAGCGTCCGGGACAGCTACGAGCAGTACTTC. The chain joins TRBV29-1 to TRBJ2-7; 7 bases agree with TRBD1. CDR1 and CDR2 from the germline V gene are SQVTM and ANQGSEA. The CDR3 has 11 amino acids. The ends lost 6 bases at V and 3 bases at J; junction bases unmatched: 2.

The rearrangement uses TRBV4-1 and TRBJ1-2; unclear D gene. The ends were cut back, 1 base at V and 4 bases at J, with 13 bases in the middle. CDR3 length: 15 amino acids. The germline CDR1 and CDR2 sequences are MGHRA and YSYEKL. The CDR3 nucleotides read TGCGCCAGCAGCCAAGTGTTCAGGACGCTCTATGGCTACACCTTC. The encoded protein is CASSQVFRTLYGYTF.